The 25 T cell receptor beta chains reported below all come from one sample, sequenced in a study of T-cell memory formation after mild COVID-19. In TCRdb, the 5' RACE reads were re-called with MiXCR into one record per CDR3 protein. The sample shows about 150,000 distinct CDR3 sequences, roughly 21% of them seen only once. Sequencing was done on a sample of PBMCs or a T cell subset sorted from them (not recorded which). The receptors derive from an adult woman who had mild COVID-19 (a few samples of this study predate the infection). Cell type and time point are not known.

The V call is TRBV5-6, the J call TRBJ2-1; 7 nucleotides align to TRBD1. Per the germline V gene, CDR1 is SGHDT and CDR2 is YYEEEE. The CDR3 is 16 amino acids. Trimming at V came to 4 bases and at J to 0 bases, leaving 7 bases not matched to a gene. In DNA, the CDR3 is TGTGCCAGCAGCCAACCGGGACAGAGCTCCTACAATGAGCAGTTCTTC. Translated, it gives CASSQPGQSSYNEQFF.

This clonotype was seen more than once but under ten times. The chain couples TRBV6-5 to TRBJ2-7; D might be TRBD1 (5 bases). Trimming stripped 5 bases from V and 2 bases from J, with 13 bases between. The CDR3 is 14 residues long. CDR1 MNHEY and CDR2 SVGAGI come from the germline V gene. Here the CDR3 DNA reads TGTGCCAGCAGTCAAGACAGAAATGCCTACGAGCAGTACTTC. Translation gives CASSQDRNAYEQYF.

The rearrangement uses TRBV20-1 and TRBJ2-1, with D perhaps given as TRBD1 or TRBD2 (5 bases each). Trimming cost V 3 bases and J 5 bases, with 14 bases left between them. The CDR3 spans 14 residues. Germline lookup yields CDR1 DFQATT and CDR2 SNEGSKA (reference sequence). The CDR3 DNA reads TGCAGTGCTAGTTTCGGAGGCAGGGACAATGAGCAGTTCTTC. Translated: CSASFGGRDNEQFF.

The gene calls are TRBV11-2 and TRBJ2-6, with D tentatively TRBD1 (6 bases). The CDR3 sequence is 16 residues long. CDR1 and CDR2 (germline): SGHAT, FQNNGV. Between the trimmed V and J ends, which lost 5 bases and 2 bases, there was a span of 13 bases. The CDR3 here is CASSTPGDPGANVLTF. The CDR3 coding sequence is TGTGCCAGCAGCACACCAGGGGATCCTGGGGCCAACGTCCTGACTTTC.

The J gene is TRBJ2-1, the V gene TRBV12-3 or TRBV12-4; D is possibly TRBD2 (6 bases). V shed 3 bases and J shed 5 bases, with 14 bases lying between them. The CDR3 consists of 15 residues. This chain's CDR3 is CASSLISGSHNEQFF. In DNA form, the CDR3 reads TGTGCCAGCAGTTTGATCAGCGGGTCCCACAATGAGCAGTTCTTC.

The genes are TRBV7-2 and TRBJ2-7; 8 nucleotides match TRBD2. The V gene end was trimmed by 0 bases and the J gene end by 4 bases; junction bases not matched to a gene: 11. CDR3 length: 17 residues. The germline V gene has CDR1 SGHTA and CDR2 FQGNSA. The CDR3 DNA follows: TGTGCCAGCAGCTTAGCGCGAACCGGGAGGGCGGTTTACGAGCAGTACTTC. This encodes CASSLARTGRAVYEQYF.

The chain has TRBV6-5 and TRBJ2-7; the D gene is possibly TRBD1 (5 bases). Germline V gene sequence: CDR1 MNHEY, CDR2 SVGAGI. The CDR3 sequence is 13 residues long. Trimming took off 2 bases at V and 3 bases at J, with 8 bases between the two ends. The CDR3 reads CASSYRQSYEQYF. In nucleotides, the CDR3 is TGTGCCAGCAGTTACCGACAGAGCTACGAGCAGTACTTC.

This chain joins TRBV6-1 and TRBJ2-7; 9 nucleotides align to TRBD2. V shed 9 bases and J 2 bases; nucleotides not matched to a gene: 17. The CDR3 runs 17 residues. Germline-derived CDR1 and CDR2 are MNHNS and SASEGT. CDR3 sequence (DNA): TGTGCCAGTCCTGAGGGGGCAGTCGGGACTAGCACCTACGAGCAGTACTTC. This encodes CASPEGAVGTSTYEQYF.

This clonotype has a handful of counts. J is TRBJ1-1 and V is TRBV29-1, with D perhaps TRBD1 (5 bases). Germline assignment: CDR1 SQVTM and CDR2 ANQGSEA. Trimming removed 6 bases from V and 8 bases from J, with 10 bases in between. The CDR3 extends over 10 amino acids. The DNA for the CDR3 is TGCAGCGTCAGGGTGAGAGAAGCTTTCTTT. Its translation: CSVRVREAFF.

This clonotype was picked up a small number of times. The chain recombines TRBV12-3 or TRBV12-4 with TRBJ2-5; D not certain. The CDR3 is made up of 14 amino acids. Trimming cost V 6 bases and J 4 bases, with 15 bases left between them. CDR3 loop: CASSNGQARETQYF. DNA of the CDR3: TGTGCCAGCAGCAATGGGCAAGCCCGAGAGACCCAGTACTTC.

This clonotype occurred a few times. The genes are TRBV4-3 and TRBJ1-1; no clear D gene. The germline V gene encodes CDR1 LGHNA and CDR2 YSLEER. CDR3 length: 16 residues. Trimming pared 0 bases from V and 1 base from J, leaving 12 bases between. The CDR3, as DNA: TGCGCCAGCAGCCAAGACCCCCAAGCAAAGAACACTGAAGCTTTCTTT. This codes for CASSQDPQAKNTEAFF.

V and J are TRBV6-1 and TRBJ2-1; TRBD1 matches 8 bases. The CDR3 sequence is 15 residues long. Germline trimming cut 10 bases from V and 5 bases from J; bases unmatched to any gene: 13. Per germline, CDR1 MNHNS and CDR2 SASEGT. This CDR3 reads CATRLGTGPNNEQFF. The CDR3 DNA is TGTGCCACAAGACTCGGGACAGGTCCCAACAATGAGCAGTTCTTC.

This clonotype was detected ten times or more. The rearrangement links TRBV4-2 to TRBJ2-7; TRBD1 might be the D (5 bases). V shed 6 bases and J shed 7 bases, with 10 bases lying between them. The CDR3 has 11 amino acids. Germline V CDR1 and CDR2: LGHNA, YNFKEQ. In DNA form, the CDR3 reads TGTGCCAGCAGTAAAGGACATGAGCAGTACTTC. As protein: CASSKGHEQYF.

This clonotype came up a few times. The chain employs TRBV20-1 and TRBJ2-1, with TRBD1 matching over 12 bases. Germline lookup yields CDR1 DFQATT and CDR2 SNEGSKA (reference sequence). The CDR3 loop spans 13 amino acids. V lost 3 bases to trimming and J lost 7 bases; unmatched junction nucleotides: 1. The CDR3 sequence is CSARGQGANEQFF. Written as DNA, the CDR3 is TGCAGTGCTAGGGGACAGGGGGCGAATGAGCAGTTCTTC.

V gene TRBV7-2 combines with J gene TRBJ2-7; 11 bases map to TRBD2. Losses at the gene ends were 2 bases for V and 4 bases for J; bases not matched to a gene: 13. CDR1 is SGHTA, CDR2 FQGNSA, per germline. This CDR3 has 18 amino acids. CDR3 residues: CASSLSPSLAGGLYEQYF. CDR3 nucleotide sequence: TGTGCCAGCAGCTTATCCCCAAGTCTAGCGGGGGGACTATACGAGCAGTACTTC.

Here the CDR3 reads CSASLRGQGWDEQYF. The CDR3 DNA is TGCAGTGCTAGTCTCAGGGGGCAGGGCTGGGACGAGCAGTACTTC. The rearrangement links TRBV20-1 to TRBJ2-7; 8 nucleotides line up with TRBD1. This CDR3 comprises 15 residues. With 3 bases clipped from V and 5 bases from J, the junction kept 12 bases outside the gene matches. Germline V gene sequence: CDR1 DFQATT, CDR2 SNEGSKA (reference sequence).

This clonotype showed up just a few times. The J gene is TRBJ1-2, the V gene TRBV18; possible D gene TRBD1, 6 bases. Trimming removed 3 bases at V and 7 bases at J, with 12 bases between. The CDR3 is 13 amino acids. CDR1 and CDR2 (germline): KGHSH, LQKENI. DNA for the CDR3: TGTGCCAGCTCACCCCGACCAGGGGCTGGCTACACCTTC. Amino acids: CASSPRPGAGYTF.

This clonotype was picked up a small number of times. The chain uses TRBV9 and TRBJ2-7, with 11 bases that match TRBD2. Trimming removed 0 bases from V and 0 bases from J; junction bases left unmatched: 5. This CDR3 region has 17 residues. Germline loops: CDR1 SGDLS, CDR2 YYNGEE. For the CDR3, the DNA is TGTGCCAGCAGCGTAGGATTGGGACTAGCGGACTCCTACGAGCAGTACTTC. Its protein product is CASSVGLGLADSYEQYF.

This chain links TRBV12-5 with TRBJ1-2; 8 bases are shared with TRBD1. V lost 4 bases, J lost 8 bases, and 9 bases stayed unmatched. In germline, CDR1 is LGHNT, CDR2 FRNRAP. The CDR3 runs to 14 residues. CDR3 nucleotide sequence: TGTGCTAGTGGTTCGGACAGGGTGGGCAGCGGCTACACCTTC. It translates to CASGSDRVGSGYTF.

The chain is built from TRBV25-1 and TRBJ1-3, with a tentative D call TRBD1 (6 bases). The CDR3 consists of 19 residues. CDR1 is MGHDK, CDR2 SYGVNS, per germline. The V gene lost 3 bases and the J gene lost 0 bases, with 21 bases spanning the gap. The CDR3, as DNA: TGTGCCAGCAGTGAGGGTGTGCCGGGACACAGATTCTCTGGAAACACCATATATTTT. It yields the protein CASSEGVPGHRFSGNTIYF.

The rearrangement uses TRBV7-8 and TRBJ1-5; D gene uncertain. The CDR3 runs to 12 residues. CDR1 and CDR2 (germline): SGHVS, FQNEAQ. The germline V and J ends were trimmed by 5 bases and 4 bases, with 6 bases remaining between them. The CDR3 DNA follows: TGTGCCAGCAGCCCCCCGAATCAGCCCCAGCATTTT. Amino acids: CASSPPNQPQHF. The full variable domain, rest sourced from reference TRBV7-8 and TRBJ1-5, is GAGVSQSPRYKVAKRGQDVALRCDPISGHVSLFWYQQALGQGPEFLTYFQNEAQLDKSGLPSDRFFAERPEGSVSTLKIQRTQQEDSAVYLCASSPPNQPQHFGDGTRLSIL.

This clonotype is deemed medium-sized. The chain has TRBV7-6 and TRBJ2-5; possible D gene TRBD2, 5 bases. The CDR3 is made up of 15 amino acids. V gave up 0 bases and J gave up 1 base, with 9 bases separating them. Germline CDR1 and CDR2: SGHVS and FNYEAQ. CDR3 sequence (DNA): TGTGCCAGCAGCTTAGCTAGCCGGGGCCAAGAGACCCAGTACTTC. Amino acids: CASSLASRGQETQYF. The full variable domain, rest sourced from reference TRBV7-6 and TRBJ2-5, is GAGVSQSPRYKVTKRGQDVALRCDPISGHVSLYWYRQALGQGPEFLTYFNYEAQQDKSGLPNDRFSAERPEGSISTLTIQRTEQRDSAMYRCASSLASRGQETQYFGPGTRLLVL.

This clonotype was picked up a small number of times. The rearrangement links TRBV5-1 to TRBJ2-3; 8 bases are shared with TRBD2. Germline trimming cut 0 bases from V and 3 bases from J; bases unmatched to any gene: 6. The CDR3 is 16 amino acids. The germline CDR1 and CDR2 sequences are SGHRS and YFSETQ. CDR3 sequence (DNA): TGCGCCAGCAGCTTGGCAGCGGGAGCGAGGACAGATACGCAGTATTTT. This sequence encodes CASSLAAGARTDTQYF.

This clonotype has just a few counts. The chain recombines TRBV18 with TRBJ2-5, with 8 bases aligning to TRBD1. The germline gives CDR1 KGHSH, CDR2 LQKENI. The CDR3 length is 14 residues. J was trimmed by 2 bases and V by 6 bases; bases with no gene match: 5. For the CDR3, the DNA is TGTGCCAGCTCCCAGGACAGGGTTCAAGAGACCCAGTACTTC. It specifies CASSQDRVQETQYF.

The chain is built from TRBV20-1 and TRBJ1-2; D not resolved. V shed 0 bases and J shed 6 bases, with 17 bases lying between them. CDR1 and CDR2 from the germline V gene are DFQATT and SNEGSKA (reference sequence). This CDR3 comprises 15 residues. DNA for the CDR3: TGCAGTGCTAGAGATGGGCTAGGGCGTGGAAATGGCTACACCTTC. It is translated as CSARDGLGRGNGYTF.